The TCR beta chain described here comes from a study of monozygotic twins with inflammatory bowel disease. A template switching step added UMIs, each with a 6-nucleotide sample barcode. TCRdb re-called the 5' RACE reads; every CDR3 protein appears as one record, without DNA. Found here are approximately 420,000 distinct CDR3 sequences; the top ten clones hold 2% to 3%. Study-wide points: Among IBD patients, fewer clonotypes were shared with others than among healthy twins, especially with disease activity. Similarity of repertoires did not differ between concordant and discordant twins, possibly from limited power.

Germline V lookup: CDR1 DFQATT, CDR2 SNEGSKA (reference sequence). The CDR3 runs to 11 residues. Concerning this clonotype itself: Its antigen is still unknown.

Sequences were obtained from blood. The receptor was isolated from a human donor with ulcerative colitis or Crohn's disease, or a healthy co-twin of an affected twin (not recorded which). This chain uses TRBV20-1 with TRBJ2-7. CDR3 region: CSARGVYEQYF.